These 29 T cell receptor beta chains were sequenced from one sample in a study of shared clonotypes between healthy human individuals (dated by TCRdb to 2018 to 2021). The library was made by the immunoSEQ multiplex PCR assay. Held by TCRdb, this immuneACCESS table contains in-frame sequences only and omits some clones. Under half of the omission traces to an unresolved V gene where checked; the cause of the rest is unknown. The sample table records some 2,000,000 clones; 85% to 95% of these occur just once. Together, the top ten hold about 0.13% of the sample. The material sequenced was naive CD4+ T cells sorted from blood. Sample cell subset or site, as interpreted from the label and publication: CD45RA+ positively selected. All receptors derive from a man aged 18 to 30 in good health.

The chain combines TRBV27 with TRBJ1-2, with 9 positions matching TRBD1. V was clipped by 4 bases and J by 2 bases; unmatched bases: 5. The CDR3 runs to 15 residues. The V gene's germline CDR1 is MNHEY and CDR2 SMNVEV (reference sequence). The CDR3 DNA reads TGTGCCAGCAGTTCTACCGGGACAGGGAACTATGGCTACACCTTC. Its translation is CASSSTGTGNYGYTF.

As to this clone: The same CDR3 arises from other DNA sequences in this sample as well. The chain couples TRBV6-1 to TRBJ1-3; no definite D call. Germline CDR1 MNHNS, CDR2 SASEGT. The CDR3 sequence is 13 residues long. Trimming removed 2 bases at V and 3 bases at J, with 5 bases between. The CDR3 loop reads CASSESGGNTIYF. For the CDR3, the DNA is TGTGCCAGCAGTGAATCTGGTGGAAACACCATATATTTT.

This clone was found once. This sequence joins TRBV6-5 and TRBJ1-6, with D uncertain. V was pared by 5 bases and J by 5 bases, with 13 bases between. Germline values: CDR1 MNHEY, CDR2 SVGAGI. There are 15 residues in the CDR3. CDR3 sequence reads: CASSHGLLDNSPLHF. In DNA form, the CDR3 reads TGTGCCAGCAGTCACGGCCTTTTGGATAATTCACCCCTCCACTTT.

This clone has only one observation. The chain is built from TRBV5-1 and TRBJ2-7; TRBD2 matches at 16 bases. Germline loops: CDR1 SGHRS, CDR2 YFSETQ. V was clipped by 2 bases and J by 5 bases; unmatched bases: 10. CDR3 length: 18 residues. The CDR3 nucleotides read TGCGCCAGCAGCTTACGACGGGGACTAGCGGGAGGGCCCCACGAGCAGTACTTC. This codes for CASSLRRGLAGGPHEQYF.

The chain recombines TRBV5-8 with TRBJ2-3, with TRBD1 matching over 9 bases. The trim removed 4 bases at V and 2 bases at J, leaving 5 bases unmatched. The CDR3 loop spans 15 amino acids. Germline V gene lookup returns CDR1 SGHTS and CDR2 YDEGEE. This chain's CDR3 is CASSLGQGNTDTQYF. In nucleotides, the CDR3 is TGTGCCAGCAGCCTGGGACAGGGTAACACAGATACGCAGTATTTT.

For this clone: One end of the junction does not line up with germline, which may come from a read error. The CDR3, as DNA: TGCGCCAGTTCAAGGAACGCTGAAGCTTTCTTT. Protein: CASSRNAEAFF. V and J are TRBV10-1 and TRBJ1-1; D remains unclear. The germline CDR1 and CDR2 sequences are WNHNN and SYGVQD (reference sequence). CDR3 size: 11 residues.

The chain employs TRBV5-1 and TRBJ1-1; D is possibly TRBD1 (6 bases). The V gene lost 1 base and the J gene lost 1 base, with 8 bases spanning the gap. Looked up from germline, CDR1 is SGHRS and CDR2 is YFSETQ. The CDR3 is 14 residues long. This CDR3 is CASSLRDTNTEAFF. CDR3 DNA sequence: TGCGCCAGCAGCTTGAGGGACACGAACACTGAAGCTTTCTTT.

The chain couples TRBV9 to TRBJ2-3; 7 bases line up with TRBD1. The J segment lost 4 bases and the V segment lost 0 bases, leaving 8 bases of the junction unmatched. CDR3 length equals 16 residues. Germline CDR1 is SGDLS and CDR2 is YYNGEE. Here the CDR3 reads CASSVEGRGNADTQYF. DNA for the CDR3: TGTGCCAGCAGCGTAGAGGGCAGGGGGAACGCAGATACGCAGTATTTT.

This clone was counted a single time. The rearrangement joins TRBV5-1 to TRBJ2-5; D remains ambiguous. The CDR3 extends over 13 amino acids. V dropped 4 bases and J dropped 2 bases, with 9 bases sitting between them. Germline CDR1 is SGHRS and CDR2 is YFSETQ. The CDR3 spells CASSLKIQETQYF. As DNA, the CDR3 is TGCGCCAGCAGCCTCAAGATTCAAGAGACCCAGTACTTC.

V usage is TRBV30 and J usage is TRBJ2-7, with D tentatively TRBD1 (6 bases). This CDR3 spans 12 amino acids. Trimming took off 2 bases at V and 6 bases at J, with 11 bases between the two ends. Germline V gives CDR1 GTSNPN, CDR2 SVGIG (reference sequence). In DNA, the CDR3 is TGTGCCTGGAGTAGAGGGGGTCGCGAGCAGTACTTC. This codes for CAWSRGGREQYF.

In its sample, this clone was seen once. The chain recombines TRBV5-6 with TRBJ2-7; a possible D gene is TRBD2 (6 bases). Trimming cost V 2 bases and J 7 bases, with 13 bases left between them. The CDR3 is 13 residues long. Germline CDR1 reads SGHDT; CDR2 reads YYEEEE. The CDR3 here is CASSLEPGTEQYF. CDR3 in DNA: TGTGCCAGCAGCTTAGAACCCGGGACTGAGCAGTACTTC.

The CDR3 region is CASSLAGGQNYNEQFF. CDR3 coding DNA: TGTGCCAGCAGCTTAGCTGGCGGACAGAACTACAATGAGCAGTTCTTC. The chain has TRBV11-2 and TRBJ2-1; tentatively, D is TRBD1 (6 bases). Germline CDR1 and CDR2: SGHAT and FQNNGV. The CDR3 is 16 amino acids. V lost 1 base to trimming and J lost 3 bases, with 13 bases between them.

Of note for this clone: An end of the junction differs from the germline gene, which may be a read error. The CDR3: CASSSGTSGTDTQYF. CDR3 bases: TGTGCTAGCAGCTCCGGGACTAGCGGCACAGATACGCAGTATTTT. V is TRBV7-7 and J is TRBJ2-3, with TRBD2 matching 10 bases. Germline V gives CDR1 SSHAT, CDR2 FNYEAQ (reference sequence). The CDR3 runs to 15 residues.

The chain recombines TRBV6-4 with TRBJ2-1; D gene ambiguous. The CDR3 loop spans 15 amino acids. Trimming pared 5 bases from V and 5 bases from J, leaving 16 bases between. CDR1 and CDR2 (germline): MRHNA, SNTAGT. The CDR3 loop reads CASSLNSVPNNEQFF. CDR3 nucleotides: TGTGCCAGCAGTTTAAATTCCGTCCCCAACAATGAGCAGTTCTTC.

This clone was found once. The chain recombines TRBV10-1 with TRBJ2-2; maybe TRBD1 (5 bases). Trimming stripped 4 bases from V and 6 bases from J, with 18 bases between. In germline, CDR1 is WNHNN, CDR2 SYGVQD (reference sequence). This CDR3 region has 16 residues. CDR3 nucleotide sequence: TGCGCCAGCAGTGGCAGAACAGGCTCCGGGCCCGGGGAGCTGTTTTTT. Encoded protein: CASSGRTGSGPGELFF.

The chain joins TRBV6-6 to TRBJ1-1, with D possibly matching TRBD1 (5 bases). The CDR3 loop spans 15 amino acids. Trimming pared 6 bases from V and 0 bases from J, leaving 14 bases between. Germline CDR1 reads MNHNY; CDR2 reads SVGAGI (reference sequence). CDR3 DNA: TGTGCCAGCAGCCCCCCGGGGGGGATGAACACTGAAGCTTTCTTT. The encoded protein is CASSPPGGMNTEAFF.

The chain links TRBV11-2 to TRBJ1-2, with 9 bases lining up with TRBD1. Germline values: CDR1 SGHAT, CDR2 FQNNGV. With V trimmed by 6 bases and J by 7 bases, 12 bases remained unmatched. The CDR3 runs to 15 residues. The CDR3 is CASSFSPGTGSGYTF. The CDR3 DNA is TGTGCCAGCAGTTTTAGCCCGGGGACAGGGAGTGGCTACACCTTC.

V usage is TRBV27 and J usage is TRBJ2-2, with 7 bases that match TRBD2. The length of the CDR3 is 16 residues. V dropped 3 bases and J dropped 0; count of bases not matched to a gene: 4. Germline V gene data show CDR1 as MNHEY and CDR2 as SMNVEV (reference sequence). CDR3 sequence: CASSLGGGANTGELFF. The CDR3 DNA reads TGTGCCAGCAGTTTGGGGGGAGGGGCGAACACCGGGGAGCTGTTTTTT.

The chain combines TRBV7-9 with TRBJ1-5; D possibly corresponds to TRBD1 (6 bases). Trimming pared 5 bases from V and 4 bases from J, leaving 15 bases between. The germline V gene encodes CDR1 SEHNR and CDR2 FQNEAQ (reference sequence). This CDR3 contains 15 residues. The CDR3 spells CASSPTGTMNQPQHF. As DNA, the CDR3 is TGTGCCAGCAGCCCAACCGGGACAATGAATCAGCCCCAGCATTTT.

The chain combines TRBV5-6 with TRBJ2-7; TRBD2 agrees at 9 bases. V shed 4 bases and J 3 bases; nucleotides not matched to a gene: 8. CDR1 SGHDT and CDR2 YYEEEE come from the germline V gene. The CDR3 consists of 15 residues. The CDR3 coding sequence is TGTGCCAGCAGCGCTCCTAGCGGGGTTCGCTACGAGCAGTACTTC. Translation: CASSAPSGVRYEQYF.

The chain joins TRBV4-1 to TRBJ2-2; TRBD2 is a possible D gene (5 bases). V lost 4 bases to trimming and J lost 3 bases, with 15 bases between them. The CDR3 has 16 amino acids. Germline CDR1 MGHRA, CDR2 YSYEKL. The CDR3: CASSPRSMRDTGELFF. The CDR3 coding sequence is TGCGCCAGCAGCCCTAGATCTATGAGGGACACCGGGGAGCTGTTTTTT.

This sequence joins TRBV6-6 and TRBJ2-5; 7 bases are shared with TRBD2. The CDR3 runs 15 residues. Germline V gene sequence: CDR1 MNHNY, CDR2 SVGAGI (reference sequence). Trimming took 0 bases from V and 5 from J; bases not matched to a gene: 6. The CDR3 DNA sequence: TGTGCCAGCAGTTACTCGAATTGGCGGGGGGAGACCCAGTACTTC. It encodes CASSYSNWRGETQYF.

This clone was detected only once. The V and J genes are TRBV5-1 and TRBJ1-1; perhaps TRBD1 as D (6 bases). The germline V and J ends were trimmed by 4 bases and 0 bases, with 13 bases remaining between them. Germline assignment: CDR1 SGHRS and CDR2 YFSETQ. This CDR3 spans 15 amino acids. The CDR3 DNA is TGCGCCAGCAGCGCCTTGGACAGCTTGAACACTGAAGCTTTCTTT. Protein: CASSALDSLNTEAFF.

The chain is built from TRBV19 and TRBJ1-2; TRBD1 aligns across 7 bases. The CDR3 has 11 amino acids. V gave up 3 bases and J gave up 10 bases; unmatched junction bases: 2. Germline CDR1 reads LNHDA; CDR2 reads SQIVND (reference sequence). CDR3 amino acids: CASSITGAYTF. CDR3 coding DNA: TGTGCCAGTAGTATTACAGGGGCCTACACCTTC.

This clone was detected only once. J is TRBJ2-3 and V is TRBV11-3; either TRBD1 or TRBD2 may fit D (5 bases each). The germline V gene has CDR1 SGHNT and CDR2 YENEEA. The CDR3 covers 18 residues. Deletions cut 0 bases from V and 4 bases from J, with 20 bases between. For the CDR3, the DNA is TGTGCCAGCAGCTTAGAAGTTCGTGTCAGGGAGTTGGCAGATACGCAGTATTTT. Translation: CASSLEVRVRELADTQYF.

Regarding this clone: This same CDR3 is encoded by further DNA sequences in the sample. The chain joins TRBV7-2 to TRBJ2-3; D is tentatively TRBD1 or TRBD2 (5 bases each). This CDR3 region has 15 residues. Trimming cost V 1 base and J 2 bases, with 10 bases left between them. CDR1 and CDR2 (germline): SGHTA, FQGNSA. The CDR3: CASSLDGGPTDTQYF. The CDR3 DNA reads TGTGCCAGCAGCTTAGATGGGGGACCCACAGATACGCAGTATTTT.

CDR3 sequence (DNA): TGCAGCGTTGAAGAACGTACCCCAGGGGGCACTGAAGCTTTCTTT. This gives the protein CSVEERTPGGTEAFF. The chain employs TRBV29-1 and TRBJ1-1; the match to TRBD1 covers 7 bases. The CDR3 is 15 amino acids. The germline gives CDR1 SQVTM, CDR2 ANQGSEA. V trimming: 0 bases; J trimming: 4 bases; junction bases outside the gene matches: 8.

The chain joins TRBV29-1 to TRBJ2-3; D gene unclear. This CDR3 is built from 12 residues. Per the germline V gene, CDR1 is SQVTM and CDR2 is ANQGSEA. V was shortened by 4 bases and J by 1 base, with 6 bases between the two germline ends. The CDR3 sequence: CSVVLGTDTQYF. As DNA, the CDR3 is TGCAGCGTTGTTCTGGGCACAGATACGCAGTATTTT.

The J gene is TRBJ2-7, the V gene TRBV9; D remains unclear. The CDR3 is 14 residues long. Germline loops: CDR1 SGDLS, CDR2 YYNGEE. V was shortened by 0 bases and J by 3 bases, with 10 bases between the two germline ends. CDR3 loop: CASSVGKGHYEQYF. The DNA of the CDR3 is TGTGCCAGCAGCGTAGGTAAGGGTCACTACGAGCAGTACTTC.